A selection of T cell receptor beta chains follows, all from one sample in a study of cytomegalovirus exposure and HLA in healthy donors. Clones were read by immunoSEQ multiplex PCR, and TCRdb kept only the in-frame ones, dropping some. The repertoire holds some 180,000 clones, with more than 75% as singletons. The sample was PBMCs. The receptors shown here come from a young man in good health and CMV-seropositive. Each CDR3 is given with its conserved first and last residue. The order of the fields is V gene, J gene, CDR3 length, D gene, clone size, CDR3 protein, CDR3 DNA. The D gene is left open where the match is weak. Size is stated for part of the rows, as once, few or many counts, or as a class when the clone is expanded.

TRBV9,TRBJ2-2,17,NA,NA,CASSVPPVAANTGELFF,TGTGCCAGCAGCGTACCTCCTGTCGCAGCGAACACCGGGGAGCTGTTTTTT
TRBV6-1,TRBJ1-2,15,NA,NA,CASSEAGHNFYGYTF,TGTGCCAGCAGTGAAGCAGGGCACAACTTCTATGGCTACACCTTC
TRBV13,TRBJ1-1,13,NA,NA,CASSSTVATEAFF,TGTGCCAGCAGCTCGACAGTTGCCACTGAAGCTTTCTTT
TRBV11-3,TRBJ1-1,15,TRBD1,NA,CASSPQGARNTEAFF,TGTGCCAGCAGCCCACAGGGGGCGAGGAACACTGAAGCTTTCTTT
TRBV7-6,TRBJ1-1,15,TRBD1,once,CASSARTGGNTEAFF,TGTGCCAGCAGCGCCCGGACAGGGGGAAACACTGAAGCTTTCTTT
TRBV7-6,TRBJ2-3,16,NA,NA,CASSLTGRSGTDTQYF,TGTGCCAGCAGCTTAACAGGCAGAAGCGGCACAGATACGCAGTATTTT
TRBV28,TRBJ2-5,14,NA,NA,CASRPQALEETQYF,TGTGCCAGCAGACCTCAGGCCCTCGAAGAGACCCAGTACTTC
TRBV30,TRBJ2-3,12,NA,NA,CAWRAAPDTQYF,TGTGCCTGGAGGGCAGCTCCGGATACGCAGTATTTT
TRBV6-5,TRBJ1-4,15,NA,NA,CASRQTGASGEKLFF,TGTGCCAGCAGACAAACAGGCGCCTCGGGTGAAAAACTGTTTTTT
TRBV6-1,TRBJ2-7,15,TRBD1,NA,CASSMTTGASYEQYF,TGTGCCAGCAGCATGACCACAGGGGCCTCCTACGAGCAGTACTTC
TRBV19,TRBJ2-7,14,NA,NA,CASSQSRARYEQYF,TGTGCCAGTAGTCAGTCGAGGGCCCGCTACGAGCAGTACTTC